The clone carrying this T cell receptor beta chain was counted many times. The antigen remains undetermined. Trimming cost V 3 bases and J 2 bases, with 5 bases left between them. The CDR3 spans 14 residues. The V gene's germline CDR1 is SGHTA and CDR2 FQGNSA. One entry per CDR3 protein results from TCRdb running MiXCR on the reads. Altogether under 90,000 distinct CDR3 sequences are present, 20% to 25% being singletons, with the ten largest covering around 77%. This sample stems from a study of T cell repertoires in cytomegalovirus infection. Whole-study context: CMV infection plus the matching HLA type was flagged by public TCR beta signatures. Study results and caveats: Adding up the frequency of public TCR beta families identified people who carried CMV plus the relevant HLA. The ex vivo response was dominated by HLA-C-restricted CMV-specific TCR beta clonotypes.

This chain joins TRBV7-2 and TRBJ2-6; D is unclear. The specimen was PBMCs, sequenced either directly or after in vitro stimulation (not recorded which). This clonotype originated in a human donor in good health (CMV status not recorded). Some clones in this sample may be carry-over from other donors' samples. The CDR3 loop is CASSFPAGANVLTF. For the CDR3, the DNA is TGTGCCAGCAGCTTCCCCGCTGGGGCCAACGTCCTGACTTTC.